This TCR beta chain was found in a study of cytomegalovirus exposure and HLA in healthy donors. Points from the study as a whole: As a later analysis showed, a missense DCLRE1C variant was linked to trimming of TCR beta V- and J-genes. It was reported that TCR beta sequences correctly inferred the HLA-A and HLA-B alleles for most subjects.

It was with 60 Vbeta and 13 Jbeta primers that the PCR ran. The repertoire was sequenced with immunoSEQ multiplex PCR; TCRdb's copy has only in-frame clones and lacks some. The data hold some 140,000 clones, with approximately 72% observed a single time. On this clone itself: Its specificity is unknown.

Germline CDR1 and CDR2: SGHDN and FVKESK. V was trimmed by 2 bases and J by 2 bases, leaving 12 bases between them. CDR3 length: 15 residues. The sample consisted of PBMCs. The TCR originated in a man between 18 and 29 years old in good health and CMV-seronegative. The chain links TRBV14 to TRBJ1-1; D unclear. CDR3 sequence (DNA): TGTGCCAGCAGCCAACAGGCAGTAATCAACACTGAAGCTTTCTTT. It translates to CASSQQAVINTEAFF.